The 6 T cell receptor beta chains below come from one sample, sequenced in a study of shared clonotypes between healthy human individuals (dated by TCRdb to about 2020). Library prep was done by the immunoSEQ multiplex PCR assay. The clones in this table, taken by TCRdb from immuneACCESS, are in-frame only. Not every clone is retained; where verified, under half of the shortfall comes from an unresolved V gene, and the cause of the rest is unknown. The sample includes around 180,000 clones, with 85% to 95% observed a single time. 0.067% of the sample goes to the ten largest clones. Sequenced: naive CD4+ T cells sorted from blood. According to the study, the label for this sample's cell subset or site signals: CD45RA+ positively selected. The source of these receptors is a woman between 25 and 40 years old in good health.

This chain connects TRBV18 to TRBJ1-2; maybe TRBD1 (5 bases). V lost 3 bases to trimming and J lost 4 bases, with 12 bases between them. The length of the CDR3 is 14 residues. CDR1 is KGHSH, CDR2 LQKENI, per germline. CDR3 region: CASSPSGRIYGYTF. The CDR3 DNA reads as TGTGCCAGCTCACCGTCGGGACGGATCTATGGCTACACCTTC.

The V call is TRBV7-8, the J call TRBJ1-1, with no clear D. Germline CDR1 is SGHVS and CDR2 is FQNEAQ. With 1 base removed from V and 0 bases from J, the gap between germline ends came to 15 bases. This CDR3 has 17 residues. CDR3: CASSLDPGQPMNTEAFF. Written as DNA, the CDR3 is TGTGCCAGCAGCTTAGACCCGGGTCAGCCCATGAACACTGAAGCTTTCTTT.

The chain uses TRBV28 and TRBJ2-1; 8 positions agree with TRBD1. This CDR3 has 16 amino acids. The V segment lost 4 bases and the J segment 2 bases; nucleotides outside the gene matches: 7. The germline V gene has CDR1 MDHEN and CDR2 SYDVKM. The CDR3 sequence: CASSSPGGDTYNEQFF. The CDR3 coding sequence is TGTGCCAGCAGTTCTCCAGGGGGCGACACCTACAATGAGCAGTTCTTC.

The rearrangement links TRBV6-4 to TRBJ2-7; 8 bases align to TRBD1. Germline V gives CDR1 MRHNA, CDR2 SNTAGT. The CDR3 is 16 amino acids. Trimming took 4 bases from V and 1 from J; bases not matched to a gene: 9. The CDR3 DNA sequence: TGTGCCAGCAGTGCCAAGGACAGGGTACGGTCCTACGAGCAGTACTTC. It is translated as CASSAKDRVRSYEQYF.

In this sample, this clone turned up a few times. J is TRBJ2-7 and V is TRBV29-1; D is unresolved. Germline V CDR1 and CDR2: SQVTM, ANQGSEA. There are 12 residues in the CDR3. Between the trimmed V and J ends, which lost 6 bases and 1 base, there was a span of 10 bases. CDR3 DNA sequence: TGCAGCGTCCGGACCGAGTCCTACGAGCAGTACTTC. This gives the protein CSVRTESYEQYF.

The chain has TRBV19 and TRBJ2-1, with a weak D call TRBD1 (7 bases). Per the germline V gene, CDR1 is LNHDA and CDR2 is SQIVND (reference sequence). This CDR3 has 15 residues. V was shortened by 6 bases and J by 5 bases, with 17 bases between the two germline ends. The CDR3 loop is CASRRGAGGNNEQFF. CDR3 coding DNA: TGTGCCAGTAGAAGGGGGGCAGGGGGAAACAATGAGCAGTTCTTC.